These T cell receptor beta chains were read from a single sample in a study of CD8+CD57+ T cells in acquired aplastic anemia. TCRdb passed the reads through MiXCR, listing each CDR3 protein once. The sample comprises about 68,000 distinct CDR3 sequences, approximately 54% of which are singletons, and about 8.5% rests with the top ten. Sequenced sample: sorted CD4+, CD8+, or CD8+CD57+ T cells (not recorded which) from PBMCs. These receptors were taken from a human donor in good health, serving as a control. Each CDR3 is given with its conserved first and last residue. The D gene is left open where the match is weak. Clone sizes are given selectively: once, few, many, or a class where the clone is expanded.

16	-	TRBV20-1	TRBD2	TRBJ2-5	TGCAGTGCTAGAGATAGGGCTAGCGGGATCCAAGAGACCCAGTACTTC	CSARDRASGIQETQYF
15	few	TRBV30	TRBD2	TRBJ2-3	TGTGCCTGGACTCTCGGGCTAGCGGGAGCAGATACGCAGTATTTT	CAWTLGLAGADTQYF
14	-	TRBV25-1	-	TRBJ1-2	TGTGCTAGAGGCCTAGATCAAGGCGGCTATGGCTACACCTTC	CARGLDQGGYGYTF
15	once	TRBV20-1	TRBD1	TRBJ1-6	TGCAGTGCTCGTATAGCGACAGGGGGGGATTCACCCCTCCACTTT	CSARIATGGDSPLHF
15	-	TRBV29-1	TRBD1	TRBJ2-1	TGCAGCGTTGAAGTTTCCTGGACAGGGGACAATGAGCAGTTCTTC	CSVEVSWTGDNEQFF
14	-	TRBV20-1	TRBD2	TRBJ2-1	TGCAGTGCATGGACTAGCGGGAGTGGGAATGAGCAGTTCTTC	CSAWTSGSGNEQFF
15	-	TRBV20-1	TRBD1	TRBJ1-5	TGCAGTGCTCATGCTGGGACAGGGGGCAATCAGCCCCAGCATTTT	CSAHAGTGGNQPQHF
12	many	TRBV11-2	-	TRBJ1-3	TGTGCCAGCGGCCAGGTCGGAAACACCATATATTTT	CASGQVGNTIYF
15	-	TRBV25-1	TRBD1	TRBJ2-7	TGTGCCAGCAGCTTGACCGGGACAGGGGCCTACGAGCAGTACTTC	CASSLTGTGAYEQYF
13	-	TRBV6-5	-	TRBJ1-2	TGTGCCAGCAGTTACTCGGACACCTATGGCTACACCTTC	CASSYSDTYGYTF
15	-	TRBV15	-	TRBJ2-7	TGTGCCACCAGCAGAGATTTTACGCCGACCTACGAGCAGTACTTC	CATSRDFTPTYEQYF
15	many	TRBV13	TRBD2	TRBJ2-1	TGTGCCAGCAGCTTGGGACTAAGCTCCTACAATGAGCAGTTCTTC	CASSLGLSSYNEQFF
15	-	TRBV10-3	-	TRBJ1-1	TGTGCCATCAGTGAAGGGGTCACAGTTAACACTGAAGCTTTCTTT	CAISEGVTVNTEAFF
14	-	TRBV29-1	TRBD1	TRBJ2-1	TGCAGCGTTGTCCGGGACAGGGGGCGGGGGGAGCAGTTCTTC	CSVVRDRGRGEQFF
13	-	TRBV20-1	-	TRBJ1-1	TGCAGTGCTATGGGACATCGGACCCTGGGAGCTTTCTTT	CSAMGHRTLGAFF
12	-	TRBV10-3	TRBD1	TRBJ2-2	TGTGCCATCGGACAGGGCTACAATGAGCTGTTTTTT	CAIGQGYNELFF
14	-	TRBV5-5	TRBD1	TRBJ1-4	TGTGCCAGCAGCTTGGGGACAGGGGGCGAAAAACTGTTTTTT	CASSLGTGGEKLFF
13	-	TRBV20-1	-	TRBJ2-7	TGCAGTGCTGGGACTGGGATTTCCTACGAGCAGTACTTC	CSAGTGISYEQYF
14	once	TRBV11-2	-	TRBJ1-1	TGTGCCAGCAGCTTAGGAATGGTGAACACTGAAGCTTTCTTT	CASSLGMVNTEAFF
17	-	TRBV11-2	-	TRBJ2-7	TGTGCCAGCAGCTCCAGTAGGGGACCGACCTTCTCCTACGAGCAGTACTTC	CASSSSRGPTFSYEQYF
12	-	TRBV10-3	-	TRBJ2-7	TGTGCCATAGGGAATGGGGTCGACGAGCAGTACTTC	CAIGNGVDEQYF
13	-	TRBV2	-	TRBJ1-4	TGTGCCAGCAGCCACCGGCCCGCAGAAAAACTGTTTTTT	CASSHRPAEKLFF
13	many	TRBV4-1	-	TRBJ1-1	TGCGCCAGCAGCCAACCTCTCAGTCTGGAAGCTTTCTTT	CASSQPLSLEAFF
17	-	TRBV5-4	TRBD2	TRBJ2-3	TGTGCCAGCAGCTATTCGGGACTAGCGGGAGTAACAGATGCGCAGTATTTT	CASSYSGLAGVTDAQYF
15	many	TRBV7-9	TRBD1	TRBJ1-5	TGTGCCAGCAGCCGAGACAGGGTTGGCAATCAGCCCCAGCATTTT	CASSRDRVGNQPQHF
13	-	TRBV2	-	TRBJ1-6	TGTGCCAGCAGGTACAGCGAAAATTCACCCCTCCACTTT	CASRYSENSPLHF
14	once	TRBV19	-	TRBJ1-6	TGTGCCAGTAGTACCCGACAGGTGTCCTCACCCCTCCACTTT	CASSTRQVSSPLHF
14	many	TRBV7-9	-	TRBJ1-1	TGTGCCAGCAGCTTCAGTACAGGAGGCTTTGAAGCTTTCTTT	CASSFSTGGFEAFF
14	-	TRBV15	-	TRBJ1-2	TGTGCCACCAGCAGCCGAACAGGAGACTATGGCTACACCTTC	CATSSRTGDYGYTF
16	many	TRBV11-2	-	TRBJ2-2	TGTGCCAGCAGGTTTCCCCGGGACCCGAACACCGGGGAGCTGTTTTTT	CASRFPRDPNTGELFF
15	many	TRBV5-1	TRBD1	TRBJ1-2	TGCGCCAGCAGCTTGGAGTTAGGGACAGCCTATGGCTACACCTTC	CASSLELGTAYGYTF
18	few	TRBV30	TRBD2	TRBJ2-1	TGTGCCTGGAGTGTTTTACCGGGAGGGCGAGGAGTCGGGTATGAGCAGTTCTTC	CAWSVLPGGRGVGYEQFF
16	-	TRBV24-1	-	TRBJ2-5	TGTGCCACCATTCCCCCCCCCCAAGGGCGGATGGAGACCCAGTACTTC	CATIPPPQGRMETQYF
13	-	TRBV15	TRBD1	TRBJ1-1	TGTGCCACCAGCAGAGGAACAGGGGATGAAGCTTTCTTT	CATSRGTGDEAFF
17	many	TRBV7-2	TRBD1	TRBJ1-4	TGTGCCAGCAGCTCGAGGGACAGGGGTTTGGCTAATGAAAAACTGTTTTTT	CASSSRDRGLANEKLFF
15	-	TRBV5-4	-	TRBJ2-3	TGTGCCAGCAGCTTGAGTAAAGTGGGGACAGATACGCAGTATTTT	CASSLSKVGTDTQYF
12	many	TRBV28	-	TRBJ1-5	TGTGCCAGCAGGCCTAGTCTCCAGCCCCAGCATTTT	CASRPSLQPQHF
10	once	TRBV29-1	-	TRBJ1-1	TGCAGCGTTGAGGAAGGGGAAGCTTTCTTT	CSVEEGEAFF
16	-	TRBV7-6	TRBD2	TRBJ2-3	TGTGCCAGCAGCTTAGTTGCGGGAGATGGCACAGATACGCAGTATTTT	CASSLVAGDGTDTQYF
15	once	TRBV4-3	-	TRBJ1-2	TGCGCCAGCAGCCAAGACGGGATACCCTACTATGGCTACACCTTC	CASSQDGIPYYGYTF
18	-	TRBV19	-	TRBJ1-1	TGTGCCAGTAGTCCCCCCAGGCAGCCAGAGTCCATGAACACTGAAGCTTTCTTT	CASSPPRQPESMNTEAFF
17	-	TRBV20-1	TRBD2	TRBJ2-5	TGCAGTGCTAGAGACGTATCTAGCGGGGGGGGGATGGAGACCCAGTACTTC	CSARDVSSGGGMETQYF
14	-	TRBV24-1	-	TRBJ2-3	TGTGCCACCAGTCCGAGGGGGAAGGCAGATACGCAGTATTTT	CATSPRGKADTQYF
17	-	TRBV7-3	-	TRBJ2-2	TGTGCCAGCAGCTTAAGCGAGGGCGGCGGGGTGACCGGGGAGCTGTTTTTT	CASSLSEGGGVTGELFF
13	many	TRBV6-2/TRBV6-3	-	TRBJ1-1	TGTGCCAGCAGTACTGGGGACGGCCCTGAAGCTTTCTTT	CASSTGDGPEAFF
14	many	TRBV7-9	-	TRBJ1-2	TGTGCCAGCAGCTTAGCCGGGAACAACTATGGCTACACCTTC	CASSLAGNNYGYTF
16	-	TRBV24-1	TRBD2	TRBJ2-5	TGTGCCACCAGTGATTTTGGCGGGGGAAGGATAGAGACCCAGTACTTC	CATSDFGGGRIETQYF
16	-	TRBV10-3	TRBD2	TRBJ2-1	TGTGCCATCACTGGGGAGACTAGCGGGGGGTTAGATGAGCAGTTCTTC	CAITGETSGGLDEQFF